This TCR beta chain was recorded in a study of blood T cell repertoires in COVID-19. This table comes from immunoSEQ multiplex PCR, and its TCRdb copy is limited to in-frame clones, with some not included. The sample yields over 200,000 clones, nearly 90% seen once. The TCR was taken from a woman aged 30 to 39 with acute COVID-19. The sequenced material came from PBMCs or T cells enriched from blood (not recorded which).

CDR3 protein: CASRTRGQLNTEAFF. The CDR3 DNA follows: TGTGCCAGTAGGACACGTGGACAGTTGAACACTGAAGCTTTCTTT. The V and J genes are TRBV19 and TRBJ1-1; tentative D call: TRBD1 (6 bases). The CDR3 loop spans 15 amino acids. Trimming took off 6 bases at V and 0 bases at J, with 14 bases between the two ends. Germline CDR1 is LNHDA and CDR2 is SQIVND (reference sequence).